One T cell receptor beta chain is described in this entry. The method was immunoSEQ multiplex PCR; TCRdb's version includes in-frame clones alone and lacks a portion of them. The top ten clones hold about 0.82% of a sample with tens of thousands of clones, less than 85% of them seen once. Single viable CD3+CD4+CD8-CD45RO+ cells were sorted as the memory CD4+ T cells. This entry is derived from a study of memory CD4+ T cells and cytomegalovirus serostatus. Sequenced input: memory CD4+ T cells from blood. This sequence originates from an adult in good health and CMV-seronegative.

This chain's CDR3 is CASSRPGTHSYEQYF. CDR3 nucleotide sequence: TGTGCCAGCAGTAGACCCGGGACTCACTCCTACGAGCAGTACTTC. This chain links TRBV27 with TRBJ2-7; the D gene is possibly TRBD2 (6 bases). CDR1 is MNHEY and CDR2 is SMNVEV in the germline V gene (reference sequence). Trimming left V 5 bases short and J 0 bases short, with 14 bases between. The CDR3 contains 15 residues.